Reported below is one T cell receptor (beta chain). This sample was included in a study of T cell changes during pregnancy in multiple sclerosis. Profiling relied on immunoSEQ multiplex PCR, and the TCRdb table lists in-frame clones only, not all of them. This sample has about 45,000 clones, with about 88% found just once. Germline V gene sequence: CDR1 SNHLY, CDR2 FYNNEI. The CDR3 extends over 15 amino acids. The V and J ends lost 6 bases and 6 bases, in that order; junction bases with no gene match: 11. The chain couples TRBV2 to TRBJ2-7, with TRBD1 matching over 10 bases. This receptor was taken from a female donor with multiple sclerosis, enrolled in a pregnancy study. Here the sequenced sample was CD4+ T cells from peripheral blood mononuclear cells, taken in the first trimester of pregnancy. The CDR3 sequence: CASRFGTGALGEQYF. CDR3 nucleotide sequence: TGTGCCAGCAGGTTCGGGACAGGGGCCTTGGGCGAGCAGTACTTC.